These 22 T cell receptor beta chains share one sample of origin, sequenced in a study of cytomegalovirus exposure and HLA in healthy donors. Researchers ran the PCR with 60 Vbeta and 13 Jbeta primers. Data came from immunoSEQ multiplex PCR; TCRdb stores just in-frame clones and leaves some out. In the table there are approximately 80,000 clones, approximately 75% of which are singletons. Sequenced material: PBMCs. All receptors derive from a man aged 60 to 75 in good health and CMV-seronegative.

This chain links TRBV7-9 with TRBJ2-5, with 7 bases identical to TRBD2. The CDR3 covers 13 residues. The V segment lost 5 bases and the J segment 4 bases; nucleotides outside the gene matches: 4. Germline loops: CDR1 SEHNR, CDR2 FQNEAQ (reference sequence). The CDR3 bases are TGTGCCAGCAGCCTGGGGGGGACAGAGACCCAGTACTTC. This sequence encodes CASSLGGTETQYF. Using reference TRBV7-9 and TRBJ2-5 for the parts outside the CDR3, the full variable domain is DTGVSQNPRHKITKRGQNVTFRCDPISEHNRLYWYRQTLGQGPEFLTYFQNEAQLEKSRLLSDRFSAERPKGSFSTLEIQRTEQGDSAMYLCASSLGGTETQYFGPGTRLLVL.

J is TRBJ2-3 and V is TRBV6-1; 7 bases map to TRBD2. With V trimmed by 7 bases and J by 0 bases, 7 bases remained unmatched. Germline V lookup: CDR1 MNHNS, CDR2 SASEGT. The CDR3 sequence is 15 residues long. The CDR3 nucleotides are TGTGCCAGCAATCAGTGGGGGGGAAGCACAGATACGCAGTATTTT. Translation: CASNQWGGSTDTQYF.

This clone was recorded once. This chain uses TRBV5-1 with TRBJ1-6; D is unclear. Trimming stripped 0 bases from V and 0 bases from J, with 7 bases between. The CDR3 runs 16 residues. Germline V gives CDR1 SGHRS, CDR2 YFSETQ. The CDR3 loop reads CASSLEPGSYNSPLHF. CDR3 nucleotides: TGCGCCAGCAGCTTGGAGCCAGGCTCCTATAATTCACCCCTCCACTTT.

The V and J genes are TRBV18 and TRBJ2-5; 8 bases map to TRBD1. The CDR3 spans 15 residues. The V gene's germline CDR1 is KGHSH and CDR2 LQKENI. The trim removed 3 bases at V and 5 bases at J, leaving 8 bases unmatched. Written as DNA, the CDR3 is TGTGCCAGCTCACCCAGGACAGGGTCAGCCGAGACCCAGTACTTC. Its protein product is CASSPRTGSAETQYF.

The chain has TRBV19 and TRBJ1-5; 10 positions agree with TRBD1. In germline, CDR1 is LNHDA, CDR2 SQIVND (reference sequence). The trim removed 10 bases at V and 6 bases at J, leaving 9 bases unmatched. The CDR3 totals 14 residues. The CDR3 reads CATSTGGVGQPQHF. CDR3 coding DNA: TGTGCCACCTCGACAGGGGGCGTGGGTCAGCCCCAGCATTTT.

The genes are TRBV6-1 and TRBJ2-3, with 11 nucleotides matching TRBD2. CDR3 length: 22 residues. CDR1 MNHNS and CDR2 SASEGT come from the germline V gene. V dropped 1 base and J dropped 3; count of bases not matched to a gene: 21. This CDR3 reads CASSEESTLAGGIGYSTDTQYF. As DNA, the CDR3 is TGTGCCAGCAGTGAAGAATCCACCCTAGCGGGGGGCATAGGTTATTCTACAGATACGCAGTATTTT.

This clone was counted only a few times. The chain has TRBV5-1 and TRBJ2-7; 8 positions match TRBD2. This CDR3 has 15 residues. Germline V gives CDR1 SGHRS, CDR2 YFSETQ. V lost 3 bases and J lost 3; bases outside the gene matches: 8. CDR3 coding DNA: TGCGCCAGCAGCTCGGCCCGGGGGGGGAGCTACGAGCAGTACTTC. Translating gives CASSSARGGSYEQYF.

The gene calls are TRBV30 and TRBJ2-3; possible D gene TRBD2, 6 bases. This CDR3 has 16 residues. The germline gives CDR1 GTSNPN, CDR2 SVGIG (reference sequence). Trimming shortened V by 0 bases and J by 1 base, and 14 bases separated the two germline ends. The CDR3 protein is CAWSVRTIVRTDTQYF. CDR3 sequence (DNA): TGTGCCTGGAGTGTAAGGACTATAGTTCGCACAGATACGCAGTATTTT.

This chain joins TRBV4-2 and TRBJ2-1, with a tentative D call TRBD2 (5 bases). The CDR3 is 13 residues long. The V gene lost 1 base and the J gene lost 7 bases, with 8 bases spanning the gap. Germline values: CDR1 LGHNA, CDR2 YNFKEQ. The CDR3: CASSQGSGNEQFF. CDR3 in DNA: TGTGCCAGCAGCCAAGGGTCGGGGAATGAGCAGTTCTTC.

The J gene is TRBJ2-7, the V gene TRBV6-5, with D perhaps TRBD2 (6 bases). Germline V lookup: CDR1 MNHEY, CDR2 SVGAGI. This CDR3 is 15 amino acids long. V was trimmed by 6 bases and J by 2 bases, leaving 17 bases between them. CDR3 bases: TGTGCCAGCAGAAACGCCCCGGGGGAAACCTACGAGCAGTACTTC. Amino acid sequence: CASRNAPGETYEQYF.

The J gene is TRBJ1-2, the V gene TRBV9; D not resolved. The CDR3 loop spans 14 amino acids. CDR1 SGDLS and CDR2 YYNGEE come from the germline V gene. Trimming left V 0 bases short and J 8 bases short, with 14 bases between. Here the CDR3 DNA reads TGTGCCAGCAGCGTAGGCCCTATCCCTGCGGGCTACACCTTC. Protein product: CASSVGPIPAGYTF.

Turning to this clone: The junction departs from germline at one end; a sequencing error may be responsible. The CDR3 DNA sequence: TGTGCTAGCAGCCCCAGGGAGGATGGCCCCACGCACTTC. Protein: CASSPREDGPTHF. The V and J genes are TRBV7-7 and TRBJ2-7, with TRBD2 as a possible D gene (6 bases). The CDR3 runs to 13 residues. The germline V gene has CDR1 SSHAT and CDR2 FNYEAQ (reference sequence).

This clone was found a few times. V gene TRBV4-1 combines with J gene TRBJ1-5, with unresolved D. The length of the CDR3 is 13 residues. V lost 1 base to trimming and J lost 11 bases, with 12 bases between them. Germline V gene sequence: CDR1 MGHRA, CDR2 YSYEKL. Here the CDR3 reads CASSQVKQAAQHF. Written as DNA, the CDR3 is TGCGCCAGCAGCCAAGTAAAGCAGGCAGCCCAGCATTTT.

The J gene is TRBJ1-2, the V gene TRBV27, with no clear D. Germline V gene data show CDR1 as MNHEY and CDR2 as SMNVEV (reference sequence). Between the trimmed V and J ends, which lost 4 bases and 2 bases, there was a span of 8 bases. This CDR3 contains 13 residues. The CDR3 reads CASSWTGNYGYTF. DNA for the CDR3: TGTGCCAGCAGTTGGACGGGAAACTATGGCTACACCTTC.

The chain is built from TRBV25-1 and TRBJ1-4, with D unresolved. The germline V and J ends were trimmed by 4 bases and 4 bases, with 4 bases remaining between them. Per the germline V gene, CDR1 is MGHDK and CDR2 is SYGVNS. The CDR3 runs 12 residues. CDR3 DNA sequence: TGTGCCAGCAGTGCACTTAATGAAAAACTGTTTTTT. Protein: CASSALNEKLFF.

This rearrangement joins TRBV15 to TRBJ2-5; a weak D match, TRBD2 (5 bases). The germline V gene has CDR1 LNHNV and CDR2 YYDKDF (reference sequence). Trimming cost V 2 bases and J 5 bases, with 9 bases left between them. The CDR3 sequence is 13 residues long. The CDR3 loop is CATSRTRYETQYF. CDR3 DNA sequence: TGTGCCACCAGCAGAACTAGGTACGAGACCCAGTACTTC.

The V gene is TRBV2, the J gene TRBJ1-2; 8 bases align to TRBD1. Germline V gene sequence: CDR1 SNHLY, CDR2 FYNNEI. The CDR3 is 15 residues long. V dropped 1 base and J dropped 7; count of bases not matched to a gene: 8. The CDR3 DNA sequence: TGTGCCAGCAGTGAAGTTTATCCAGGGGGCGGTGGCTACACCTTC. Its translation: CASSEVYPGGGGYTF.

This clone was seen repeatedly, ten times or more. The chain joins TRBV5-4 to TRBJ1-5, with TRBD1 as a possible D gene (6 bases). V was trimmed by 0 bases and J by 5 bases, leaving 15 bases between them. The CDR3 is made up of 16 amino acids. Germline V gives CDR1 SGHNT, CDR2 YYREEE (reference sequence). For the CDR3, the DNA is TGTGCCAGCAGCTTGGCCATTTCAGGGGACCATCAGCCCCAGCATTTT. It codes for CASSLAISGDHQPQHF.

The chain has TRBV18 and TRBJ1-6, with TRBD1 identical over 7 bases. The CDR3 contains 15 residues. Germline CDR1 reads KGHSH; CDR2 reads LQKENI. V lost 0 bases and J lost 9; bases outside the gene matches: 5. The DNA of the CDR3 is TGTGCCAGCTCACCACCAGAGGGGGCGAGTTCACCCCTCCACTTT. Translating gives CASSPPEGASSPLHF.

The genes are TRBV19 and TRBJ2-7; a weak D match, TRBD1 (6 bases). This CDR3 is built from 15 residues. V lost 5 bases, J lost 2 bases, and 16 bases lay in between. Germline CDR1 and CDR2: LNHDA and SQIVND (reference sequence). CDR3 in DNA: TGTGCCAGTAGTCCCGGCCACAGGGTGACCTACGAGCAGTACTTC. Its translation: CASSPGHRVTYEQYF.

The V gene is TRBV19, the J gene TRBJ2-7; 7 nucleotides line up with TRBD2. The V segment lost 3 bases and the J segment 6 bases; nucleotides outside the gene matches: 5. This CDR3 contains 13 residues. Germline loops: CDR1 LNHDA, CDR2 SQIVND (reference sequence). CDR3 amino acids: CASSIRTRGEQYF. The CDR3 nucleotides read TGTGCCAGTAGTATCCGGACTAGGGGCGAGCAGTACTTC.

The chain is built from TRBV19 and TRBJ2-3, with 7 bases that match TRBD1. The CDR3 is 16 residues long. Germline lookup yields CDR1 LNHDA and CDR2 SQIVND (reference sequence). The V gene end was trimmed by 9 bases and the J gene end by 2 bases; junction bases not matched to a gene: 14. CDR3 sequence reads: CASMTKSTGYTDTQYF. CDR3 DNA: TGTGCCAGCATGACCAAATCGACAGGGTACACAGATACGCAGTATTTT. The full variable domain, in which reference TRBV19 and TRBJ2-3 provide the parts outside the CDR3, is DGGITQSPKYLFRKEGQNVTLSCEQNLNHDAMYWYRQDPGQGLRLIYYSQIVNDFQKGDIAEGYSVSREKKESFPLTVTSAQKNPTAFYLCASMTKSTGYTDTQYFGPGTRLTVL.